The 21 T cell receptor beta chains in this list originate from one sample, sequenced in a study of technical replicates of blood from several donors. TCRdb's copy holds only in-frame clones and misses some; the assay was immunoSEQ multiplex PCR. This table holds tens of thousands of clones, roughly 94% found once. The material sequenced was T cells isolated from PBMCs. These receptors were obtained from a human donor in good health.

J is TRBJ2-1 and V is TRBV5-4; D may be TRBD1 (6 bases). The CDR3 is 15 residues long. Germline V CDR1 and CDR2: SGHNT, YYREEE (reference sequence). Between the trimmed V and J ends, which lost 0 bases and 7 bases, there was a span of 14 bases. The DNA of the CDR3 is TGTGCCAGCAGCTTGGAGGGGGTCGGATGGAATGAGCAGTTCTTC. It yields the protein CASSLEGVGWNEQFF.

This clone is a singleton in its sample. V is TRBV18 and J is TRBJ2-7; D is ambiguous. Trimming shortened V by 0 bases and J by 2 bases, and 11 bases separated the two germline ends. Germline CDR1 KGHSH, CDR2 LQKENI. The CDR3 has 15 amino acids. CDR3 nucleotides: TGTGCCAGCTCACCACCGTCTGCCGCGGCCTACGAGCAGTACTTC. Amino acids: CASSPPSAAAYEQYF.

This rearrangement joins TRBV15 to TRBJ2-3, with TRBD2 matching 9 bases. Germline V gene data show CDR1 as LNHNV and CDR2 as YYDKDF (reference sequence). Germline trimming cut 4 bases from V and 6 bases from J; bases unmatched to any gene: 8. The CDR3 spans 15 residues. CDR3: CATSTLIAGDDTQYF. The CDR3 DNA reads TGTGCCACCAGCACACTCATAGCGGGAGACGATACGCAGTATTTT.

The J gene is TRBJ1-1, the V gene TRBV29-1; 7 bases map to TRBD1. V lost 7 bases and J lost 4; bases outside the gene matches: 6. This CDR3 is built from 12 residues. Germline V gene data show CDR1 as SQVTM and CDR2 as ANQGSEA. CDR3 sequence (DNA): TGCAGCGAAATACAGGGGAGCACTGAAGCTTTCTTT. Its translation is CSEIQGSTEAFF.

The chain is built from TRBV14 and TRBJ1-2; tentatively, D is TRBD1 (5 bases). Germline assignment: CDR1 SGHDN and CDR2 FVKESK. With 4 bases removed from V and 1 base from J, the gap between germline ends came to 19 bases. The CDR3 covers 17 residues. In DNA, the CDR3 is TGTGCCAGCAGCCCACGGCCGGGGGACGTCGGTAACTATGGCTACACCTTC. It is translated as CASSPRPGDVGNYGYTF.

The rearrangement joins TRBV5-4 to TRBJ1-1; D gene uncertain. Trimming stripped 2 bases from V and 1 base from J, with 9 bases between. Germline V CDR1 and CDR2: SGHNT, YYREEE (reference sequence). CDR3 length equals 14 residues. CDR3 in DNA: TGTGCCAGCAGCTTTTACACAGAGAACACTGAAGCTTTCTTT. This gives the protein CASSFYTENTEAFF.

V is TRBV4-1 and J is TRBJ1-5, with D maybe TRBD1 (5 bases). This CDR3 region has 18 residues. The germline V gene encodes CDR1 MGHRA and CDR2 YSYEKL. V dropped 0 bases and J dropped 3 bases, with 18 bases sitting between them. The CDR3 nucleotides read TGCGCCAGCAGCCAAGATCGGTTAAGGGGAAAGGACAATCAGCCCCAGCATTTT. This codes for CASSQDRLRGKDNQPQHF.

The chain carries TRBV5-6 and TRBJ2-7, with a tentative D call TRBD2 (6 bases). Trimming removed 0 bases at V and 3 bases at J, with 7 bases between. Germline values: CDR1 SGHDT, CDR2 YYEEEE. This CDR3 has 13 residues. CDR3 sequence reads: CASSLGEDYEQYF. CDR3 in DNA: TGTGCCAGCAGCTTGGGGGAGGACTACGAGCAGTACTTC.

This clone was observed a single time. The chain couples TRBV5-1 to TRBJ1-2; D unresolved. The V and J ends lost 6 bases and 4 bases respectively, with 16 bases between them. CDR1 is SGHRS, CDR2 YFSETQ, per germline. The CDR3 consists of 14 residues. The CDR3 loop reads CASTPLTAGYGYTF. The CDR3 coding sequence is TGCGCCAGCACCCCACTAACCGCGGGCTATGGCTACACCTTC.

This clone was seen once. V gene TRBV18 combines with J gene TRBJ1-1; TRBD1 matches 7 bases. Germline CDR1 and CDR2: KGHSH and LQKENI. The CDR3 is 16 amino acids. V lost 3 bases and J lost 4; bases outside the gene matches: 11. Here the CDR3 reads CASSPTRHRGSTEAFF. As DNA, the CDR3 is TGTGCCAGCTCACCTACCAGGCACAGGGGTAGCACTGAAGCTTTCTTT.

This chain uses TRBV5-1 with TRBJ1-1; 8 bases match TRBD1. The V gene's germline CDR1 is SGHRS and CDR2 YFSETQ. V lost 1 base, J lost 5 bases, and 4 bases stayed unmatched. CDR3 length equals 14 residues. The CDR3 coding sequence is TGCGCCAGCAGCTTGATACAGGGGGAGACTGAAGCTTTCTTT. Translated: CASSLIQGETEAFF.

The V and J genes are TRBV10-1 and TRBJ2-1; 10 nucleotides agree with TRBD2. Trimming at V came to 3 bases and at J to 6 bases, leaving 11 bases not matched to a gene. This CDR3 has 17 residues. Per the germline V gene, CDR1 is WNHNN and CDR2 is SYGVQD (reference sequence). CDR3 in amino acids: CASSERRWASGSNEQFF. CDR3 DNA sequence: TGCGCCAGCAGTGAAAGGCGGTGGGCTAGCGGGAGCAATGAGCAGTTCTTC.

This sequence joins TRBV18 and TRBJ2-7; 7 bases line up with TRBD1. The CDR3 contains 18 residues. V lost 2 bases and J lost 4; bases outside the gene matches: 17. Germline CDR1 KGHSH, CDR2 LQKENI. CDR3 loop: CASSPIFPRTGIHYEQYF. CDR3 nucleotides: TGTGCCAGCTCACCAATATTCCCCCGGACAGGTATTCATTACGAGCAGTACTTC.

The chain is built from TRBV5-6 and TRBJ1-5; 7 nucleotides align to TRBD1. CDR3 length: 15 amino acids. The trim removed 5 bases at V and 3 bases at J, leaving 8 bases unmatched. Germline CDR1 is SGHDT and CDR2 is YYEEEE. Here the CDR3 reads CASSRTTGANQPQHF. CDR3 bases: TGTGCCAGCAGTCGGACTACAGGGGCCAATCAGCCCCAGCATTTT.

This clone was seen only once. The chain links TRBV4-1 to TRBJ1-2, with D hard to call. The V end was cut by 1 base, the J end by 7 bases, with 13 bases between. The CDR3 runs to 14 residues. The germline CDR1 and CDR2 sequences are MGHRA and YSYEKL. The CDR3 reads CASSQGGAVLGYTF. DNA of the CDR3: TGCGCCAGCAGCCAAGGAGGAGCTGTCCTTGGCTACACCTTC.

V usage is TRBV5-1 and J usage is TRBJ2-2; D gene ambiguous. The CDR3 is made up of 16 amino acids. Germline V CDR1 and CDR2: SGHRS, YFSETQ. Trimming pared 4 bases from V and 1 base from J, leaving 14 bases between. As DNA, the CDR3 is TGCGCCAGCAGCCCCAGGTCCTACCTGAACACCGGGGAGCTGTTTTTT. The encoded protein is CASSPRSYLNTGELFF.

The chain couples TRBV19 to TRBJ1-2; D not resolved. Germline-derived CDR1 and CDR2 are LNHDA and SQIVND (reference sequence). V was cut by 6 bases and J by 6 bases, with 11 bases left in between. CDR3 length: 12 residues. This chain's CDR3 is CASRTLRDGYTF. CDR3 DNA sequence: TGTGCCAGTAGGACCCTTCGGGATGGCTACACCTTC. The full variable domain, in which reference TRBV19 and TRBJ1-2 provide the parts outside the CDR3, is DGGITQSPKYLFRKEGQNVTLSCEQNLNHDAMYWYRQDPGQGLRLIYYSQIVNDFQKGDIAEGYSVSREKKESFPLTVTSAQKNPTAFYLCASRTLRDGYTFGSGTRLTVV.

The chain has TRBV9 and TRBJ2-3; D might be TRBD1 (5 bases). The CDR3 contains 14 residues. V gave up 2 bases and J gave up 0 bases, with 7 bases separating them. CDR1 is SGDLS and CDR2 is YYNGEE in the germline V gene. The CDR3 DNA reads TGTGCCAGCAGCGTTGGGGCGAGCACAGATACGCAGTATTTT. This encodes CASSVGASTDTQYF.

The V and J genes are TRBV9 and TRBJ2-3, with 9 nucleotides matching TRBD2. The ends lost 7 bases at V and 3 bases at J; junction bases unmatched: 9. Germline V gene data show CDR1 as SGDLS and CDR2 as YYNGEE. The CDR3 has 15 amino acids. CDR3 loop: CASAAGGGSTDTQYF. As DNA, the CDR3 is TGTGCCAGCGCGGCGGGGGGGGGATCAACAGATACGCAGTATTTT.

The chain has TRBV6-1 and TRBJ1-1; weak D call: TRBD1 (6 bases). This CDR3 region has 14 residues. Looked up from germline, CDR1 is MNHNS and CDR2 is SASEGT. V was cut by 1 base and J by 4 bases, with 10 bases left in between. For the CDR3, the DNA is TGTGCCAGCAGTGAAGTCGGGGGGCGCACTGAAGCTTTCTTT. Protein: CASSEVGGRTEAFF.

This chain uses TRBV2 with TRBJ2-5, with 8 bases aligning to TRBD2. With V trimmed by 4 bases and J by 3 bases, 7 bases remained unmatched. The CDR3 spans 15 residues. Looked up from germline, CDR1 is SNHLY and CDR2 is FYNNEI. CDR3 sequence (DNA): TGTGCCAGCAGTGGTCTGAGCGGGGGAGAAGAGACCCAGTACTTC. It is translated as CASSGLSGGEETQYF.